What follows describes a single T cell receptor beta chain. This receptor's antigen is unknown. Base qualities are missing; no much larger clone stands one base away. The data belong to a study of blood T cell repertoires in COVID-19 (dated by TCRdb to the early 2020s). In the study overall: Samples covering the acute and convalescent phases of COVID-19 were provided by collaborators in the United States, Italy and Spain. The material from the prospective study consisted of cDNA or gDNA derived from T cells, B-cell-depleted T cells, or PBMCs. Deeply sampled blood TCRbeta repertoires from subjects exposed to, actively infected with, or recovered from COVID-19 were included in the dataset. The repertoires were made available in a free public database intended to serve as a resource for research on the immune response to SARS-CoV-2. The samples were drawn from the first 160 participants of the ongoing ImmuneRACE study and from 950 to 1,500 subjects provided by 6 global collaborators. A de-identified subject ID, COVID-19 status, age in years and sex were almost always included in the sample metadata. HLA class I and class II types, where available, came from metadata supplied by the sample provider rather than from assay-based typing.

At one collaborating source in Seattle, patients were enrolled during active infection and were followed longitudinally through the course of disease. Each collaborating institution followed its own protocols to collect whole blood in K2EDTA tubes. For TCRbeta analysis, collaborators shipped samples as frozen whole blood, isolated PBMCs, or DNA extracted from either of those sample types. TCRbeta CDR3 regions were amplified from genomic DNA using the immunoSEQ Assay, a bias-controlled multiplex PCR. Processing in the source paper ran as follows. The number of nucleated cells in each sample was estimated from the amplification of reference gene primers within the assay. To quantify the absolute abundance of each unique TCRbeta CDR3 rearrangement, sequence reads were collapsed and filtered. For each sample, productive Simpson clonality was calculated by taking the square root of Simpson's diversity index across productive rearrangements. The table was pulled from immuneACCESS by TCRdb, which kept in-frame rearrangements only. Such tables lose some clones; where checked, under half of the loss comes from unresolved V genes, and the rest has no known cause. V, J and clone size reflect that table, while D and trimming were determined from the DNA. The sample data list some 230,000 clones, and around 87% of these were observed just once. Jointly, the top ten make up 10% to 13% of the sample.

Points the paper makes about the study in general: The quantity of clinical and demographic metadata differed by source and by participant and was supplied without curation.

CDR1 and CDR2 are read off the germline V gene as SQVTM and ANQGSEA. From its cysteine to its phenylalanine, the CDR3 spans 13 amino acids. Only the CDR3 part of the read is kept: 39 bases, read in frame from the first base. Sample: peripheral blood. The sequence is built from TRBV29-1 and TRBJ1-1; TRBD1 is possibly the D segment (5 matching bases). This receptor was obtained from a woman aged 45-65 years with COVID-19, enrolled during active disease. The sequenced DNA: TGCAGTGCCAACGGGCAGGGCCGCACTGAAGCTTTCTTT. It is translated as CSANGQGRTEAFF.